These T cell receptor beta chains were read from a single sample in a study of blood T cell repertoires in COVID-19. The data were produced by immunoSEQ multiplex PCR, yet TCRdb's version contains in-frame clones alone and is incomplete. The data contain 9,200 or so clones, less than 90% of them singletons. The sequencing input was peripheral blood. All receptors derive from a man in his 60s with acute or convalescent COVID-19. The CDR3 runs from the conserved cysteine through the conserved F or W. D genes are given only for firm matches. The listing skips clone size in some rows; elsewhere it reads once, few, many or a size class.

clone_size: NA; v_call: TRBV14; d_call: TRBD1; j_call: TRBJ2-7; cdr3_nt: TGTGCCAGCAGCCAGCCTGGGACAGGTGTTTACGAGCAGTACTTC; cdr3_aa: CASSQPGTGVYEQYF
clone_size: NA; v_call: TRBV4-1; d_call: TRBD1; j_call: TRBJ1-4; cdr3_nt: TGCGCCAGCAGCCATGGACAGGGGGCTTGGGGGACTAATGAAAAACTGTTTTTT; cdr3_aa: CASSHGQGAWGTNEKLFF
clone_size: NA; v_call: TRBV28; d_call: TRBD2; j_call: TRBJ2-3; cdr3_nt: TGTGCCAGCATGGGGGGGGTGGATACGCAGTATTTT; cdr3_aa: CASMGGVDTQYF
clone_size: NA; v_call: TRBV7-2; d_call: TRBD1; j_call: TRBJ1-5; cdr3_nt: TGTGCCAGCAGCTTAGAGAACAGGGGACAGCCCCAGCATTTT; cdr3_aa: CASSLENRGQPQHF
clone_size: NA; v_call: TRBV6-1; d_call: TRBD2; j_call: TRBJ2-2; cdr3_nt: TGTGCCAGCAGTGAAGCATGGCTAGCGGGGGACACCGGGGAGCTGTTTTTT; cdr3_aa: CASSEAWLAGDTGELFF
clone_size: once; v_call: TRBV5-6; d_call: TRBD1; j_call: TRBJ2-3; cdr3_nt: TGTGCCAGCAGAAGGGACCGGCAGGGGGTCGCAGATACGCAGTATTTT; cdr3_aa: CASRRDRQGVADTQYF
clone_size: NA; v_call: TRBV6-5; d_call: NA; j_call: TRBJ2-2; cdr3_nt: TGTGCCAGCGATCTGGGGCCCGGGGAGCTGTTTTTT; cdr3_aa: CASDLGPGELFF
clone_size: NA; v_call: TRBV9; d_call: TRBD2; j_call: TRBJ2-3; cdr3_nt: TGTGCCAGCAGCGAAAGCGGGGGGAGAGGAGATACGCAGTATTTT; cdr3_aa: CASSESGGRGDTQYF
clone_size: NA; v_call: TRBV29-1; d_call: NA; j_call: TRBJ2-1; cdr3_nt: TGCAGCACCAGCACTAGCCCGAGCGGTAATGAGCAGTTCTTC; cdr3_aa: CSTSTSPSGNEQFF
clone_size: NA; v_call: TRBV5-1; d_call: TRBD2; j_call: TRBJ2-1; cdr3_nt: TGCGCCAGCAGCTGGAGCGGGAGTCGCTACAATGAGCAGTTCTTC; cdr3_aa: CASSWSGSRYNEQFF
clone_size: NA; v_call: TRBV29-1; d_call: TRBD2; j_call: TRBJ2-5; cdr3_nt: TGCAGCACCCGACTAGCGGGAGGAGAGACCCAGTACTTC; cdr3_aa: CSTRLAGGETQYF
clone_size: few; v_call: TRBV7-2; d_call: NA; j_call: TRBJ1-2; cdr3_nt: TGTGCCAGCAGCGCGAGGACCGAGGGCTATGGCTACACCTTC; cdr3_aa: CASSARTEGYGYTF
clone_size: NA; v_call: TRBV7-2; d_call: TRBD1; j_call: TRBJ2-1; cdr3_nt: TGTGCCAGCAGCTTTGCTGGGACAGGAAACTACAATGAGCAGTTCTTC; cdr3_aa: CASSFAGTGNYNEQFF
clone_size: few; v_call: TRBV5-8; d_call: NA; j_call: TRBJ1-5; cdr3_nt: TGTGCCAGCAGCTCTCTACAGGTGGCTTTGGATCAGCCCCAGCATTTT; cdr3_aa: CASSSLQVALDQPQHF
clone_size: few; v_call: TRBV19; d_call: NA; j_call: TRBJ2-4; cdr3_nt: TGTGCCAGTAGCAACCCGGGACTAGCCAAAAACATTCAGTACTTC; cdr3_aa: CASSNPGLAKNIQYF
clone_size: NA; v_call: TRBV18; d_call: TRBD1; j_call: TRBJ1-3; cdr3_nt: TGTGCCAGCTCGACCTTCCCCGGAGGGCTACCTGCGGGACAGGACTCTGGAAACACCATATATTTT; cdr3_aa: CASSTFPGGLPAGQDSGNTIYF
clone_size: NA; v_call: TRBV6-2/TRBV6-3; d_call: NA; j_call: TRBJ2-1; cdr3_nt: TGTGCCAGCAGTTACTCGAGGGGGAATGAGCAGTTCTTC; cdr3_aa: CASSYSRGNEQFF
clone_size: NA; v_call: TRBV18; d_call: NA; j_call: TRBJ2-3; cdr3_nt: TGTGCCAGCTCACCACCAAAAAGGGGGAGGGCGGCCGACGATACGCAGTATTTT; cdr3_aa: CASSPPKRGRAADDTQYF
clone_size: NA; v_call: TRBV5-1; d_call: NA; j_call: TRBJ2-2; cdr3_nt: TGCGCCAGCAAATCAGGATACCAAACCGGGGAGCTGTTTTTT; cdr3_aa: CASKSGYQTGELFF
clone_size: few; v_call: TRBV30; d_call: NA; j_call: TRBJ1-5; cdr3_nt: TGTGCCTGGAGTGGGGCCTCGAAGGGGCGAACTAATAGCAATCAGCCCCAGCATTTT; cdr3_aa: CAWSGASKGRTNSNQPQHF
clone_size: NA; v_call: TRBV19; d_call: NA; j_call: TRBJ2-3; cdr3_nt: TGTGCCAGTAGTATAGTCGAACGGGCAGATACGCAGTATTTT; cdr3_aa: CASSIVERADTQYF
clone_size: NA; v_call: TRBV25-1; d_call: TRBD2; j_call: TRBJ2-7; cdr3_nt: TGTGCCAGCAGTGATCAGCGGGAGGTGGACTTC; cdr3_aa: CASSDQREVDF
clone_size: once; v_call: TRBV10-2; d_call: NA; j_call: TRBJ2-1; cdr3_nt: TGCGCCAGCAGCACAGGTTCCTACAATGAGCAGTTCTTC; cdr3_aa: CASSTGSYNEQFF
clone_size: NA; v_call: TRBV7-2; d_call: TRBD1; j_call: TRBJ2-5; cdr3_nt: TGTGCCAGCAGCTCCCGCCGGACAGGGCTCAAAGAGACCCAGTACTTC; cdr3_aa: CASSSRRTGLKETQYF
clone_size: NA; v_call: TRBV4-1; d_call: NA; j_call: TRBJ2-5; cdr3_nt: TGCGCCAGCAGCCGGATCCCCGCTAGCGAGGAGACCCAGTACTTC; cdr3_aa: CASSRIPASEETQYF
clone_size: NA; v_call: TRBV2; d_call: TRBD1; j_call: TRBJ1-2; cdr3_nt: TGTGCCAGCAGTGATAGTCGGCAGGGGGTTGGGGGCTACACCTTC; cdr3_aa: CASSDSRQGVGGYTF
clone_size: NA; v_call: TRBV4-1; d_call: NA; j_call: TRBJ2-5; cdr3_nt: TGCGCCAGCAGCCAAGGTAGAGGTGAGACCCAGTACTTC; cdr3_aa: CASSQGRGETQYF
clone_size: NA; v_call: TRBV7-9; d_call: NA; j_call: TRBJ1-2; cdr3_nt: TGTGCCAGCAGCTTGCAGGGTCGGAACTATGGCTACACCTTC; cdr3_aa: CASSLQGRNYGYTF
clone_size: NA; v_call: TRBV18; d_call: NA; j_call: TRBJ1-2; cdr3_nt: TGTGCCAGCTCACCCCCGGGCAGGGAAAACTATGGCTACACCTTC; cdr3_aa: CASSPPGRENYGYTF
clone_size: NA; v_call: TRBV12-3/TRBV12-4; d_call: NA; j_call: TRBJ1-2; cdr3_nt: TGTGCCAGCGTGTCGGACTCTTACTATGGCTACACCTTC; cdr3_aa: CASVSDSYYGYTF
clone_size: NA; v_call: TRBV2; d_call: NA; j_call: TRBJ1-5; cdr3_nt: TGTGCCAGCAGGAGTTACTCTCAGCCCCAGCATTTT; cdr3_aa: CASRSYSQPQHF
clone_size: NA; v_call: TRBV9; d_call: TRBD2; j_call: TRBJ2-1; cdr3_nt: TGTGCCAGCAGCCCGCGTAGAGCGGGGGACTACAATGAGCAGTTCTTC; cdr3_aa: CASSPRRAGDYNEQFF
clone_size: NA; v_call: TRBV7-2; d_call: NA; j_call: TRBJ1-2; cdr3_nt: TGTGCCAGCAGCGTTCGGACAGAGGGTTATGGCTACACCTTC; cdr3_aa: CASSVRTEGYGYTF
clone_size: NA; v_call: TRBV6-2/TRBV6-3; d_call: TRBD2; j_call: TRBJ2-2; cdr3_nt: TGTGCCAGCAGTTCGACTAGCGGTGGGCTGTTTTTT; cdr3_aa: CASSSTSGGLFF
clone_size: NA; v_call: TRBV4-3; d_call: NA; j_call: TRBJ1-2; cdr3_nt: TGCGCCAGCAGCCAAGAGCTCGGAGAGACCCTCTATGGCTACACCTTC; cdr3_aa: CASSQELGETLYGYTF
clone_size: NA; v_call: TRBV6-5; d_call: NA; j_call: TRBJ2-7; cdr3_nt: TGTGCCAGCAGTAGGGGTACCTACGAGCAGTACTTC; cdr3_aa: CASSRGTYEQYF
clone_size: once; v_call: TRBV5-8; d_call: TRBD1; j_call: TRBJ2-6; cdr3_nt: TGTGCCACCGCGACAGGGGGGTTCTCTGGGGCCAACGTCCTGACTTTC; cdr3_aa: CATATGGFSGANVLTF
clone_size: NA; v_call: TRBV21-1; d_call: NA; j_call: TRBJ1-3; cdr3_nt: TGTGCCAGCAGCAAAGGAACAGGGTCCGAAAGAAACACCATATATTTT; cdr3_aa: CASSKGTGSERNTIYF
clone_size: NA; v_call: TRBV5-1; d_call: NA; j_call: TRBJ2-1; cdr3_nt: TGCGCCAGCAGCTTGTTGCGGAGAGAGTACAATGAGCAGTTCTTC; cdr3_aa: CASSLLRREYNEQFF
clone_size: NA; v_call: TRBV5-4; d_call: TRBD2; j_call: TRBJ2-5; cdr3_nt: TGTGCCAGCAGCCCGCCCACTAGCGGTAAAACACCAGAGACCCAGTACTTC; cdr3_aa: CASSPPTSGKTPETQYF
clone_size: NA; v_call: TRBV30; d_call: NA; j_call: TRBJ1-4; cdr3_nt: TGTGCCTGGAGGGGGCTGGTGGAAAAACTGTTTTTT; cdr3_aa: CAWRGLVEKLFF
clone_size: once; v_call: TRBV3-1/TRBV3-2; d_call: NA; j_call: TRBJ2-5; cdr3_nt: TGTGCCAGCAGCCAAGATAGGGGGGAGACCCAGTACTTC; cdr3_aa: CASSQDRGETQYF
clone_size: once; v_call: TRBV9; d_call: TRBD2; j_call: TRBJ2-2; cdr3_nt: TGTGCCAGCAGCGACGATGGGGGGGCGAACACCGGGGAGCTGTTTTTT; cdr3_aa: CASSDDGGANTGELFF
clone_size: NA; v_call: TRBV3-1/TRBV3-2; d_call: TRBD2; j_call: TRBJ2-1; cdr3_nt: TGTGCCAGCAGCCAAGATCGACGGGCTAGCGGGAGGGATGAGCAGTTCTTC; cdr3_aa: CASSQDRRASGRDEQFF
clone_size: NA; v_call: TRBV6-2/TRBV6-3; d_call: NA; j_call: TRBJ1-2; cdr3_nt: TGTGCCAGCAGTCCGATAACCAGGGGCTTCTATGGCTACACCTTC; cdr3_aa: CASSPITRGFYGYTF
clone_size: NA; v_call: TRBV10-1; d_call: NA; j_call: TRBJ1-2; cdr3_nt: TGCGCCAGCAGTGCGGGCTATGGCTACACCTTC; cdr3_aa: CASSAGYGYTF
clone_size: NA; v_call: TRBV5-4; d_call: TRBD1; j_call: TRBJ1-2; cdr3_nt: TGTGCCAGCAGCCCCCGCGGGACAGCACTACCTAACTATGGCTACACCTTC; cdr3_aa: CASSPRGTALPNYGYTF
clone_size: NA; v_call: TRBV6-5; d_call: NA; j_call: TRBJ1-2; cdr3_nt: TGTGCCAGCAGTTACAAGTCGGACAGCCTCTATGGCTACACCTTC; cdr3_aa: CASSYKSDSLYGYTF